This T cell receptor beta chain came from a study of blood T cell repertoires in COVID-19. About the study: Italy, Spain and the United States were the sources of the convalescent and acute COVID-19 samples. Sources were T cells, B-cell-depleted T cells, or PBMCs; the material itself was cDNA or gDNA.

TCRdb keeps only in-frame clones here, not all; method: immunoSEQ multiplex PCR. Counted here are about 220,000 clones, around 80% occurring once; the ten biggest clones make up roughly 12%. Trimming took 6 bases from V and 2 from J; bases not matched to a gene: 5. There are 15 residues in the CDR3. The germline CDR1 and CDR2 sequences are SNHLY and FYNNEI. J is TRBJ2-1 and V is TRBV2, with 9 bases fitting TRBD1. The origin of this receptor is a human donor in a cohort sampled during active COVID-19. Sequencing was done on a sample of peripheral blood. CDR3 DNA: TGTGCCAGCAGACCTACAGGGGGCGCCTACAATGAGCAGTTCTTC. Residues: CASRPTGGAYNEQFF.